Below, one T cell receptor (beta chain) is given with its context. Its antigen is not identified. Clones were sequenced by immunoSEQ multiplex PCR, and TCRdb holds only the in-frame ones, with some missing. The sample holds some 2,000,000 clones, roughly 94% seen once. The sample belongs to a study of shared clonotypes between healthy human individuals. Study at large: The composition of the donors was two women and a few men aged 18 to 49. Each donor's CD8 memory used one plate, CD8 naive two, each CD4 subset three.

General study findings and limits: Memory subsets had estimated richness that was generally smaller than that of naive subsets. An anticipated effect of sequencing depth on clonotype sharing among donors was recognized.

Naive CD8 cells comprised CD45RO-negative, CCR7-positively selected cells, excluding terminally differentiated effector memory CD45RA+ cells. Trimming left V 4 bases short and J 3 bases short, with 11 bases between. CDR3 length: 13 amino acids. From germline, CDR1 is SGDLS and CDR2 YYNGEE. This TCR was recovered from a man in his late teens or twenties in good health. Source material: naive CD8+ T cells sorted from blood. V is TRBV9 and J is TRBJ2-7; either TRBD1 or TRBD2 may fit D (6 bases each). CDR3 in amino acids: CASSRGQHYEQYF. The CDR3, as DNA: TGTGCCAGCAGCCGGGGGCAACACTACGAGCAGTACTTC.